The entry below gives a single T cell receptor beta chain sequence along with its context. The antigen is not known. From the reads, TCRdb called clonotypes with MiXCR, one entry per CDR3 protein. Among about 440,000 distinct CDR3 sequences, 30% to 40% were seen once, and the ten largest hold approximately 14%. This sample was taken from a study of T cell repertoires in cytomegalovirus infection. Study overall: The public TCR beta signatures pointed to both CMV infection and matching HLA type.

The V gene lost 0 bases and the J gene lost 0 bases, with 7 bases spanning the gap. Germline CDR1 is KGHSH and CDR2 is LQKENI. This CDR3 region has 15 residues. Study outcomes and limitations: Within the response measured ex vivo, HLA-C-restricted CMV-specific TCR beta clonotypes were dominant. Adding up the frequency of public TCR beta families identified people who carried CMV plus the relevant HLA.

The chain is built from TRBV18 and TRBJ2-3; D not resolved. Sequencing was performed on PBMCs. This sequence originates from a human donor in good health (CMV status not recorded). Some clones in this sample may be carry-over from other donors' samples. CDR3 nucleotides: TGTGCCAGCTCACCACCTAACCCGAGCACAGATACGCAGTATTTT. This codes for CASSPPNPSTDTQYF.